The 7 T cell receptor beta chains reported below all come from one sample, sequenced in a study of cytomegalovirus exposure and HLA in healthy donors. The PCR was carried out with 60 Vbeta primers and 13 Jbeta primers. Method: immunoSEQ multiplex PCR; TCRdb's copy keeps in-frame clones and lacks some. The table lists about 65,000 clones, around 73% of them singletons. Material for sequencing was PBMCs. The receptors were sampled from a girl aged 5-17 years in good health and CMV-seropositive.

This rearrangement joins TRBV5-4 to TRBJ2-1, with 10 bases matching TRBD1. V dropped 1 base and J dropped 3; count of bases not matched to a gene: 4. Germline V gene sequence: CDR1 SGHNT, CDR2 YYREEE (reference sequence). The CDR3 length is 16 residues. Here the CDR3 reads CASSLFGQGGYNEQFF. The CDR3 DNA follows: TGTGCCAGCAGCTTGTTCGGACAGGGGGGCTACAATGAGCAGTTCTTC.

The rearrangement joins TRBV10-3 to TRBJ2-7; no reliable D call. V lost 0 bases, J lost 7 bases, and 7 bases lay in between. The CDR3 length is 12 residues. The germline gives CDR1 ENHRY, CDR2 SYGVKD. CDR3 sequence: CAISESRREQYF. The CDR3 coding sequence is TGTGCCATCAGTGAGTCTAGGAGAGAGCAGTACTTC.

The chain has TRBV6-5 and TRBJ2-4, with D perhaps matching TRBD1 (5 bases). V lost 11 bases and J 7 bases, leaving 15 bases between the germline ends. The CDR3 is made up of 12 amino acids. Per germline, CDR1 MNHEY and CDR2 SVGAGI. CDR3 region: CACKGNRNIQYF. As DNA, the CDR3 is TGTGCCTGCAAGGGGAATAGGAACATTCAGTACTTC.

V is TRBV30 and J is TRBJ1-5; tentatively, D is TRBD1 (5 bases). The ends were cut back, 5 bases at V and 0 bases at J, with 8 bases in the middle. CDR3 size: 13 residues. Germline CDR1 is GTSNPN and CDR2 is SVGIG (reference sequence). The CDR3 spells CAWDSSSNQPQHF. CDR3 nucleotide sequence: TGTGCCTGGGACAGCAGTAGCAATCAGCCCCAGCATTTT.

The chain joins TRBV6-6 to TRBJ1-5, with D unresolved. The CDR3 has 12 residues. V was shortened by 4 bases and J by 4 bases, with 5 bases between the two germline ends. The germline CDR1 and CDR2 sequences are MNHNY and SVGAGI (reference sequence). As DNA, the CDR3 is TGTGCCAGCAGTTCCCTGAATCAGCCCCAGCATTTT. It translates to CASSSLNQPQHF.

V gene TRBV30 combines with J gene TRBJ1-1; tentatively, D is TRBD1 (5 bases). This CDR3 has 12 amino acids. Trimming pared 4 bases from V and 1 base from J, leaving 7 bases between. Per the germline V gene, CDR1 is GTSNPN and CDR2 is SVGIG (reference sequence). The CDR3, as DNA: TGTGCCTGGACAGGGCGGAACACTGAAGCTTTCTTT. Protein sequence: CAWTGRNTEAFF.

This clone was detected only once. The gene calls are TRBV9 and TRBJ2-5, with 12 bases aligning to TRBD1. The CDR3 extends over 15 amino acids. The J segment lost 4 bases and the V segment lost 0 bases, leaving 1 base of the junction unmatched. Germline V gene lookup returns CDR1 SGDLS and CDR2 YYNGEE. Here the CDR3 DNA reads TGTGCCAGCAGCGTAGAGGGACAGGGGGCAGAGACCCAGTACTTC. Translation: CASSVEGQGAETQYF. The variable domain in full, with the rest retrieved from reference TRBV9 and TRBJ2-5, is DSGVTQTPKHLITATGQRVTLRCSPRSGDLSVYWYQQSLDQGLQFLIQYYNGEERAKGNILERFSAQQFPDLHSELNLSSLELGDSALYFCASSVEGQGAETQYFGPGTRLLVL.